The 9 T cell receptor beta chains below all came from one sample that was sequenced in a study of T cells in Graves' hyperthyroidism and ophthalmopathy. Regions amplified from RNA transcripts were the TCR beta CDR3 regions. Using the HTBI primer set, a first-round RT-PCR was run on the TCR CDR3. TCRdb ran MiXCR on the multiplex PCR reads and lists one entry per CDR3 protein. This table holds hundreds of thousands of distinct CDR3 sequences, less than 25% found once. Sequences were obtained from blood. These receptors all come from a man under 40 with Graves' ophthalmopathy.

The genes are TRBV28 and TRBJ2-4; D uncertain. Trimming left V 3 bases short and J 0 bases short, with 9 bases between. The germline CDR1 and CDR2 sequences are MDHEN and SYDVKM. The CDR3 spans 15 residues. The CDR3 DNA follows: TGTGCCAGCAGTTTGTCAAGTGCAGCCAAAAACATTCAGTACTTC. It encodes CASSLSSAAKNIQYF.

The rearrangement joins TRBV4-1 to TRBJ2-7; 8 positions agree with TRBD1. The germline V gene encodes CDR1 MGHRA and CDR2 YSYEKL. This CDR3 spans 15 amino acids. With V trimmed by 4 bases and J by 0 bases, 5 bases remained unmatched. CDR3 DNA sequence: TGCGCCAGCAGCCCAGACAGGGGCTTCTCCTACGAGCAGTACTTC. This gives the protein CASSPDRGFSYEQYF.

In the case of this clonotype: This could be a read error, since a much larger clone is one nucleotide away. Given the absence of the conserved phenylalanine or tryptophan at the CDR3 end, a read error is likely. The rearrangement links TRBV7-2 to TRBJ2-7; 9 bases fit TRBD1. V shed 4 bases, J shed 5 bases, and the junction held 6 bases outside the gene matches. CDR3 size: 14 residues. The germline CDR1 and CDR2 sequences are SGHTA and FQGNSA. CDR3 protein: CASSSRTGVHEQYL. CDR3 DNA sequence: TGTGCCAGCAGCTCGAGGACAGGGGTCCACGAGCAGTACCTC.

The chain couples TRBV4-1 to TRBJ2-7; possibly TRBD1 for D (5 bases). Trimming pared 2 bases from V and 1 base from J, leaving 9 bases between. CDR3 length: 14 residues. Looked up from germline, CDR1 is MGHRA and CDR2 is YSYEKL. CDR3 in DNA: TGCGCCAGCAGCCAACCCACAGGTTCCTACGAGCAGTACTTC. Its translation: CASSQPTGSYEQYF.

This clonotype was detected ten times or more. The J gene is TRBJ2-7, the V gene TRBV5-1, with TRBD1 matching 11 bases. The CDR3 has 17 residues. The V segment lost 4 bases and the J segment 3 bases; nucleotides outside the gene matches: 12. The V gene's germline CDR1 is SGHRS and CDR2 YFSETQ. CDR3 protein: CASSVFLRDRGIYEQYF. CDR3 bases: TGCGCCAGCAGCGTCTTTCTCCGGGACAGGGGGATCTACGAGCAGTACTTC.

This clonotype has a count of ten or more. This sequence joins TRBV2 and TRBJ1-4; TRBD1 is a possible D gene (5 bases). Germline V gene data show CDR1 as SNHLY and CDR2 as FYNNEI. The V gene lost 5 bases and the J gene lost 6 bases, with 10 bases spanning the gap. CDR3 size: 13 residues. CDR3 in DNA: TGTGCCAGCAGTCAGGGATCGGATGAAAAACTGTTTTTT. Its protein is CASSQGSDEKLFF.

This clonotype came up a few times. CDR3 in DNA: TGTGCCAGCAGTTACTGGGGTGGGATCGAGACCCAGTACTTC. Residues: CASSYWGGIETQYF. The V gene is TRBV6-6, the J gene TRBJ2-5; D unresolved. Germline values: CDR1 MNHNY, CDR2 SVGAGI (reference sequence). V dropped 1 base and J dropped 5 bases, with 11 bases sitting between them. The CDR3 is 14 residues long.

This clonotype was counted between two and nine times. This rearrangement joins TRBV6-1 to TRBJ2-5; the match to TRBD2 covers 7 bases. With 10 bases clipped from V and 2 bases from J, the junction kept 13 bases outside the gene matches. This CDR3 is built from 15 residues. CDR1 is MNHNS, CDR2 SASEGT, per germline. The CDR3 here is CATGQAGVPQETQYF. DNA for the CDR3: TGTGCCACCGGGCAGGCGGGGGTCCCTCAAGAGACCCAGTACTTC.

The rearrangement joins TRBV12-3 or TRBV12-4 to TRBJ2-1; 10 bases are a match to TRBD1. This CDR3 has 16 residues. J lost 7 bases, V lost 2 bases, and 8 bases had no gene match. The CDR3 protein is CASSLHGTGVKNEQFF. CDR3 nucleotide sequence: TGTGCCAGCAGTTTACACGGGACAGGGGTTAAGAATGAGCAGTTCTTC.